A single sample gave rise to the 26 T cell receptor beta chains below, sequenced in a study of cytomegalovirus exposure and HLA in healthy donors. Vbeta (60) and Jbeta (13) primers were used in the PCR. Measured with immunoSEQ multiplex PCR; TCRdb has only the in-frame clones, and not every one. The data hold 120,000 to 150,000 clones, with over 60% observed a single time. The sequenced sample consisted of PBMCs. Receptors were obtained from a middle-aged man in good health and CMV-seronegative.

The gene calls are TRBV7-9 and TRBJ1-2; tentative D call: TRBD1 (5 bases). Trimming removed 5 bases at V and 5 bases at J, with 9 bases between. The CDR3 extends over 12 amino acids. Looked up from germline, CDR1 is SEHNR and CDR2 is FQNEAQ (reference sequence). The CDR3 nucleotides read TGTGCCAGCAGCCCAGGGTCGTATGGCTACACCTTC. This codes for CASSPGSYGYTF.

CDR3 sequence (DNA): TGTGCCAGCAGAGGGAGTATGAACACTGAAGCTTTCTTT. It codes for CASRGSMNTEAFF. The genes are TRBV7-6 and TRBJ1-1; D gene ambiguous. The V gene's germline CDR1 is SGHVS and CDR2 FNYEAQ. The CDR3 length is 13 residues. The V end was cut by 6 bases, the J end by 0 bases, with 8 bases between.

This clone showed up just a few times. This chain uses TRBV5-6 with TRBJ1-1; 7 nucleotides agree with TRBD1. The CDR3 has 15 amino acids. Germline V gives CDR1 SGHDT, CDR2 YYEEEE. The ends lost 4 bases at V and 1 base at J; junction bases unmatched: 7. The CDR3 region is CASSLQGLGNTEAFF. Here the CDR3 DNA reads TGTGCCAGCAGCCTACAGGGGTTGGGGAACACTGAAGCTTTCTTT.

This clone was counted only a few times. The J gene is TRBJ1-2, the V gene TRBV6-1, with 10 nucleotides matching TRBD1. CDR3 size: 14 residues. Germline CDR1 is MNHNS and CDR2 is SASEGT. V trimming: 6 bases; J trimming: 8 bases; junction bases outside the gene matches: 9. In DNA form, the CDR3 reads TGTGCCAGCAGCCGAGGGGGACAGGGGAGGGGCTACACCTTC. It specifies CASSRGGQGRGYTF.

This chain links TRBV6-4 with TRBJ2-3, with a weak D call TRBD1 (6 bases). The CDR3 has 15 residues. The germline CDR1 and CDR2 sequences are MRHNA and SNTAGT. V was pared by 5 bases and J by 2 bases, with 14 bases between. In nucleotides, the CDR3 is TGTGCCAGCAGTTCGGGACATGGCCACACAGATACGCAGTATTTT. Encoded protein: CASSSGHGHTDTQYF.

This clone appeared a few times. This chain uses TRBV5-1 with TRBJ2-5, with TRBD2 matching 7 bases. The germline gives CDR1 SGHRS, CDR2 YFSETQ. The CDR3 totals 18 residues. V lost 0 bases and J lost 2; bases outside the gene matches: 13. The CDR3 nucleotides read TGCGCCAGCAGCTTGGAGTTTGGAGCAGGACTAGAACAAGAGACCCAGTACTTC. This gives the protein CASSLEFGAGLEQETQYF.

The chain carries TRBV5-1 and TRBJ1-2; D not resolved. V lost 2 bases and J 2 bases, leaving 13 bases between the germline ends. The CDR3 is made up of 15 amino acids. CDR1 and CDR2 (germline): SGHRS, YFSETQ. CDR3 DNA sequence: TGCGCCAGCAGCTTTCTTTCTGGAGGAAACTATGGCTACACCTTC. This sequence encodes CASSFLSGGNYGYTF. The variable domain in full, with the rest retrieved from reference TRBV5-1 and TRBJ1-2, is KAGVTQTPRYLIKTRGQQVTLSCSPISGHRSVSWYQQTPGQGLQFLFEYFSETQRNKGNFPGRFSGRQFSNSRSEMNVSTLELGDSALYLCASSFLSGGNYGYTFGSGTRLTVV.

J is TRBJ2-5 and V is TRBV30, with D maybe TRBD2 (5 bases). This CDR3 comprises 13 residues. Between the trimmed V and J ends, which lost 5 bases and 1 base, there was a span of 11 bases. The germline gives CDR1 GTSNPN, CDR2 SVGIG (reference sequence). The CDR3 region has the DNA TGTGCCTGGCGGAGGACTCTCCAAGAGACCCAGTACTTC. The encoded protein is CAWRRTLQETQYF.

The chain uses TRBV7-7 and TRBJ2-5; 11 bases are a match to TRBD2. The CDR3 consists of 16 residues. CDR1 and CDR2 from the germline V gene are SSHAT and FNYEAQ (reference sequence). After removal of 1 base from V and 4 bases from J, the junction contained 5 bases not matched to a gene. The CDR3 loop is CASSLVGLAGGETQYF. The DNA for the CDR3 is TGTGCCAGCAGCTTAGTGGGGCTAGCGGGGGGAGAGACCCAGTACTTC.

The J gene is TRBJ2-1, the V gene TRBV15, with D unclear. Trimming pared 3 bases from V and 12 bases from J, leaving 15 bases between. Germline V gene sequence: CDR1 LNHNV, CDR2 YYDKDF (reference sequence). This CDR3 is built from 13 residues. Here the CDR3 reads CATSSGSDWRQFF. Here the CDR3 DNA reads TGTGCCACCAGCAGCGGATCGGATTGGAGGCAGTTCTTC.

The chain combines TRBV7-2 with TRBJ2-7; 7 bases align to TRBD1. The CDR3 is 14 residues long. Germline V CDR1 and CDR2: SGHTA, FQGNSA. V was pared by 5 bases and J by 2 bases, with 6 bases of the junction left unmatched. This CDR3 reads CASSGGQLAYEQYF. The DNA for the CDR3 is TGTGCCAGCAGCGGGGGACAGTTAGCCTACGAGCAGTACTTC.

V usage is TRBV18 and J usage is TRBJ1-4, with D possibly TRBD1 on 5 matching bases. Germline loops: CDR1 KGHSH, CDR2 LQKENI. There are 15 residues in the CDR3. Trimming cost V 3 bases and J 3 bases, with 11 bases left between them. CDR3 region: CASSPQGAANEKLFF. The CDR3 nucleotides read TGTGCCAGCTCACCGCAGGGTGCAGCTAATGAAAAACTGTTTTTT.

This chain links TRBV6-5 with TRBJ2-7; TRBD1 matches at 7 bases. CDR1 is MNHEY and CDR2 is SVGAGI in the germline V gene. The V and J ends lost 2 bases and 3 bases, in that order; junction bases with no gene match: 4. This CDR3 spans 14 amino acids. CDR3 region: CASSYDGTDYEQYF. The DNA for the CDR3 is TGTGCCAGCAGTTACGACGGGACAGACTACGAGCAGTACTTC.

The rearrangement joins TRBV5-1 to TRBJ2-3; 9 bases align to TRBD2. V was clipped by 5 bases and J by 4 bases; unmatched bases: 8. Germline CDR1 is SGHRS and CDR2 is YFSETQ. CDR3 length equals 15 residues. CDR3 loop: CASSNSGSGADTQYF. In nucleotides, the CDR3 is TGCGCCAGCAGTAATAGCGGGAGTGGGGCAGATACGCAGTATTTT.

The V call is TRBV27, the J call TRBJ2-1, with 8 nucleotides matching TRBD2. The V gene's germline CDR1 is MNHEY and CDR2 SMNVEV (reference sequence). V dropped 6 bases and J dropped 4; count of bases not matched to a gene: 11. This CDR3 spans 16 amino acids. CDR3 sequence: CASSITAGVLYNEQFF. DNA for the CDR3: TGTGCCAGCAGCATTACAGCGGGGGTACTTTACAATGAGCAGTTCTTC.

Concerning this clone itself: Other nucleotide sequences in the sample specify the same CDR3. The chain couples TRBV27 to TRBJ2-7; 7 bases fit TRBD2. The length of the CDR3 is 14 residues. Trimming cost V 3 bases and J 2 bases; bases outside gene matches: 4. CDR1 is MNHEY, CDR2 SMNVEV, per germline (reference sequence). CDR3: CASSLASGPYEQYF. CDR3 DNA sequence: TGTGCCAGCAGTTTGGCTAGCGGACCCTACGAGCAGTACTTC.

This rearrangement joins TRBV6-1 to TRBJ2-2, with no clear D. Trimming removed 2 bases from V and 4 bases from J, with 8 bases in between. Germline V lookup: CDR1 MNHNS, CDR2 SASEGT. This CDR3 has 14 amino acids. The CDR3 loop is CASSEIAVTGELFF. The CDR3 DNA follows: TGTGCCAGCAGTGAAATAGCCGTCACCGGGGAGCTGTTTTTT.

This chain uses TRBV10-1 with TRBJ2-1; TRBD2 might be the D (5 bases). V lost 3 bases and J 6 bases, leaving 9 bases between the germline ends. Germline CDR1 WNHNN, CDR2 SYGVQD (reference sequence). This CDR3 contains 13 residues. DNA of the CDR3: TGCGCCAGCAGTGAAGGACTCGTCAATGAGCAGTTCTTC. Its translation is CASSEGLVNEQFF.

The rearrangement joins TRBV2 to TRBJ1-2; D gene unclear. V lost 4 bases and J lost 3, with 12 bases in between. Germline V gene lookup returns CDR1 SNHLY and CDR2 FYNNEI. CDR3 length: 14 amino acids. As DNA, the CDR3 is TGTGCCAGCAGTGTATTCGGGGAGGACTATGGCTACACCTTC. It yields the protein CASSVFGEDYGYTF.

The chain joins TRBV5-1 to TRBJ1-5; possible D gene TRBD1, 5 bases. Per germline, CDR1 SGHRS and CDR2 YFSETQ. CDR3 length: 13 residues. V shed 4 bases and J shed 7 bases, with 12 bases lying between them. The CDR3 region has the DNA TGCGCCAGCAGCCCCAGGGTAGGACAGCCCCAGCATTTT. Translation: CASSPRVGQPQHF.

The rearrangement joins TRBV2 to TRBJ2-3; 13 bases are a match to TRBD2. The V gene end was trimmed by 5 bases and the J gene end by 7 bases; junction bases not matched to a gene: 9. Germline loops: CDR1 SNHLY, CDR2 FYNNEI. The CDR3 runs to 16 residues. CDR3 DNA: TGTGCCAGCAGTACAGGGACTAGCGGGGTGCGGCATACGCAGTATTTT. It is translated as CASSTGTSGVRHTQYF. The full variable domain, its missing parts supplied by reference TRBV2 and TRBJ2-3, is EPEVTQTPSHQVTQMGQEVILRCVPISNHLYFYWYRQILGQKVEFLVSFYNNEISEKSEIFDDQFSVERPDGSNFTLKIRSTKLEDSAMYFCASSTGTSGVRHTQYFGPGTRLTVL.

This clone was observed a few times. The gene calls are TRBV10-3 and TRBJ1-2, with 9 bases lining up with TRBD1. After removal of 6 bases from V and 5 bases from J, the junction contained 7 bases not matched to a gene. This CDR3 region has 14 residues. Germline values: CDR1 ENHRY, CDR2 SYGVKD. CDR3 coding DNA: TGTGCCATCAGCGAATCCGGGACAGGGTATGGCTACACCTTC. The encoded protein is CAISESGTGYGYTF.

This clone was detected only once. The gene calls are TRBV7-2 and TRBJ1-2; tentatively, D is TRBD1 (6 bases). V lost 3 bases, J lost 4 bases, and 15 bases lay in between. This CDR3 has 15 amino acids. Germline loops: CDR1 SGHTA, CDR2 FQGNSA. Here the CDR3 DNA reads TGTGCCAGCAGCTTGGCGGGGGGGGCGCGCTATGGCTACACCTTC. It specifies CASSLAGGARYGYTF.

This clone came up a few times. The CDR3: CASSQVLGTSGPYNEQFF. The CDR3 nucleotides are TGCGCCAGCAGCCAAGTCTTAGGGACTAGCGGACCCTACAATGAGCAGTTCTTC. The J gene is TRBJ2-1, the V gene TRBV4-3; 11 positions match TRBD2. Germline V CDR1 and CDR2: LGHNA, YSLEER. The ends lost 1 base at V and 2 bases at J; junction bases unmatched: 7. This CDR3 has 18 amino acids.

V usage is TRBV5-1 and J usage is TRBJ1-1; 10 bases align to TRBD1. CDR1 is SGHRS, CDR2 YFSETQ, per germline. Unmatched junction bases numbered 21, after V lost 5 bases and J lost 5 bases. The CDR3 runs to 19 residues. The chain's CDR3 is CASRPGGIGQGEAGTEAFF. The DNA for the CDR3 is TGCGCCAGCAGGCCAGGAGGTATCGGACAGGGGGAGGCGGGGACTGAAGCTTTCTTT.

V gene TRBV5-1 combines with J gene TRBJ2-2; possibly TRBD1 for D (5 bases). V was cut by 0 bases and J by 4 bases, with 13 bases left in between. The CDR3 has 16 amino acids. From germline, CDR1 is SGHRS and CDR2 YFSETQ. In DNA form, the CDR3 reads TGCGCCAGCAGCTTGGTTCAGGGTCCGCGCACCGGGGAGCTGTTTTTT. Its protein is CASSLVQGPRTGELFF.